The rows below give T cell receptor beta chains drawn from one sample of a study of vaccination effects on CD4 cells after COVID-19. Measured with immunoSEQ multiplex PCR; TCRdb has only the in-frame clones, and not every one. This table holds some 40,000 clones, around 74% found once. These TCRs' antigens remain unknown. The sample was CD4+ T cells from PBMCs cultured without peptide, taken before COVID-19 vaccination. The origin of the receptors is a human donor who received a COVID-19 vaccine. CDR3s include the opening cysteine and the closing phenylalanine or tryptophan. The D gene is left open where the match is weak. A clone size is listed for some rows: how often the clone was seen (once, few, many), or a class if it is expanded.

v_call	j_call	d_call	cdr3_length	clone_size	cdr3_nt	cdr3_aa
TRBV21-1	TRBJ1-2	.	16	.	TGTGCCAGCAGCAAAATTTCGTACGGCAGAAACTATGGCTACACCTTC	CASSKISYGRNYGYTF
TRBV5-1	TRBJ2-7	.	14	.	TGCGCCAGCAGCTTGGATCCGGGGGAAAACGAGCAGTACTTC	CASSLDPGENEQYF
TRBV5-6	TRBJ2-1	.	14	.	TGTGCCAGCAGCAGAAGAGGGGCTAGCAATGAGCAGTTCTTC	CASSRRGASNEQFF
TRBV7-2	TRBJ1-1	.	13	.	TGTGCCAGCAGCTCCCCGCAGGGTAGGGCAGCTTTCTTT	CASSSPQGRAAFF
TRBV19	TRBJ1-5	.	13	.	TGTGCCAGCCGGGACGGACAAAATCAGCCCCAGCATTTT	CASRDGQNQPQHF
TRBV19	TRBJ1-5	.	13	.	TGTGCCAGTAGTACAAACAGGAATCAGCCCCAGCATTTT	CASSTNRNQPQHF
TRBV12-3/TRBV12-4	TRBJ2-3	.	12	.	TGTGCCAGCAGTTTAGCAACTAGGGGGGGGTATTTT	CASSLATRGGYF
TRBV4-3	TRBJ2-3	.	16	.	TGCGCCAGCAGCCAAGACGCGAAAGGGTACCCAGATACGCAGTATTTT	CASSQDAKGYPDTQYF
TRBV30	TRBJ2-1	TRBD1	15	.	TGTGCCTGGAGCGGACAGGGGAAGGGAAAGAATGAGCAGTTCTTC	CAWSGQGKGKNEQFF
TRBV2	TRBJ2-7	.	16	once	TGTGCCAGCAGTGAAGCTGGGATAGCGGTCTCCTACGAGCAGTACTTC	CASSEAGIAVSYEQYF
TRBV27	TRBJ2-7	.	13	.	TGTGCCACCGGGGTATGGGGCTCCTACGAGCAGTACTTC	CATGVWGSYEQYF
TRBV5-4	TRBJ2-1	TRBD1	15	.	TGTGCCAGCAGCCAGCAGGGGGCCCTTACGAATGAGCAGTTCTTC	CASSQQGALTNEQFF
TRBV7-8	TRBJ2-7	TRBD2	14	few	TGTGCCAGCAGCGTTAGCGGGACCAACTACGAGCAGTACTTC	CASSVSGTNYEQYF
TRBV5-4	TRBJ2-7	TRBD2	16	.	TGTGCCAGCAGCTTGGTTACTAGCGGGTCCTCCTACGAGCAGTACTTC	CASSLVTSGSSYEQYF
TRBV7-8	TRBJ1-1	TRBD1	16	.	TGTGCCAGCAGCATAATCCCCGGGACAGTGAACACTGAAGCTTTCTTT	CASSIIPGTVNTEAFF
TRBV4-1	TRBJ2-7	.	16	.	TGCGCCAGCAGCCAAGAAGGGGGGGCCTTCTCCTACGAGCAGTACTTC	CASSQEGGAFSYEQYF
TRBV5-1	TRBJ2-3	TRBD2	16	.	TGCGCCAGCAGCATTCCTAGCGGGTTAAGCACAGATACGCAGTATTTT	CASSIPSGLSTDTQYF
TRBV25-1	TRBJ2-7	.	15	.	TGTGCCAGCCCGCCCCCACCCCGGCAGGTGAGGGAGCAGTACTTC	CASPPPPRQVREQYF
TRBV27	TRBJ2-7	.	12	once	TGTGCCACCCAAGACAGCTCCTACGAGCAGTACTTC	CATQDSSYEQYF
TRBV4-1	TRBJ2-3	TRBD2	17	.	TGCGCCAGCAGCCAGGGACTGAGCGGGGGTGGCCCAGATACGCAGTATTTT	CASSQGLSGGGPDTQYF
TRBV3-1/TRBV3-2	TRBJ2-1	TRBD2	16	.	TGTGCCAGCAGCCAAGATCCGGCGGGAGTAAGAAATGAGCAGTTCTTC	CASSQDPAGVRNEQFF
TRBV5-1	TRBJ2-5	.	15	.	TGCGCCAGCAGCTTGAACGGGCGGGCCCAAGAGACCCAGTACTTC	CASSLNGRAQETQYF
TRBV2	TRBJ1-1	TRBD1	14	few	TGTGCCAGCAGCTCGGGACAGGGGAACACTGAAGCTTTCTTT	CASSSGQGNTEAFF
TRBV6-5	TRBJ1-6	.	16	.	TGTGCCAGCAGTTACTCCCCGGACACGGCGGGTTCACCCCTCCACTTT	CASSYSPDTAGSPLHF
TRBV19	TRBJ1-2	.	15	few	TGTGCCAGTAGGGATGGGTCTGGAGGCGAGTATGGCTACACCTTC	CASRDGSGGEYGYTF
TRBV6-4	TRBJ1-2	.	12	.	TGTGCCAGCAGTGATGGGGACGGGGGCTACACCTTC	CASSDGDGGYTF
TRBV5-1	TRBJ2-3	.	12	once	TGCGCCAGCAGTTCTATCACAGATACGCAGTATTTT	CASSSITDTQYF
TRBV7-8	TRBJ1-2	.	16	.	TGTGCCAGCAGCTTAGTCGGTGCCCAGGGAGGGTATGGCTACACCTTC	CASSLVGAQGGYGYTF
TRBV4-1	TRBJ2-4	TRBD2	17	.	TGCGCCAGCAGCCAAATTATCACGGGAGGCCAAGGGAGCATTCAGTACTTC	CASSQIITGGQGSIQYF
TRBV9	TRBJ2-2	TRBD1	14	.	TGTGCCAGCAAGGGGGCTCTGAACACCGGGGAGCTGTTTTTT	CASKGALNTGELFF
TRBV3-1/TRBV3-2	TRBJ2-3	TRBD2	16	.	TGTGCCAGCAGCCTTAGCGGGAGGGCGGGCACAGATACGCAGTATTTT	CASSLSGRAGTDTQYF
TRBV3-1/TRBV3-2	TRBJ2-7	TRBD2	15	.	TGTGCCAGCAGCCGGCGGGGGGCCGCCGTCTACGAGCAGTACTTC	CASSRRGAAVYEQYF
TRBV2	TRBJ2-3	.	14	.	TGTGCCAGCAGTGAGTCGCTTCGGGTGCGGACGCAGTATTTT	CASSESLRVRTQYF
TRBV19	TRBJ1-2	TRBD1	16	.	TGTGCCAGTAGGAGGAGTCAGGGGGATCATAACTATGGCTACACCTTC	CASRRSQGDHNYGYTF
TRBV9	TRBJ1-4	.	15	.	TGTGCCAGCAGCGTGGCCTCTCGGGTCGGGGAAAAACTGTTTTTT	CASSVASRVGEKLFF
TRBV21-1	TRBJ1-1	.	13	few	TGTGCCAGCAGCATCTACAGGAACACTGAAGCTTTCTTT	CASSIYRNTEAFF
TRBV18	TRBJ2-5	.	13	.	TGTGCCAGCTCACCCTACCCCGGAGAGACCCAGTACTTC	CASSPYPGETQYF
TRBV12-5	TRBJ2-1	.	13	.	TGTGCTAGTGGTTTGTCAGGGGACAATGAGCAGTTCTTC	CASGLSGDNEQFF
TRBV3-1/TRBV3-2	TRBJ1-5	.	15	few	TGTGCCAGCAGCCAAGCCGGAACGGGCAATCAGCCCCAGCATTTT	CASSQAGTGNQPQHF
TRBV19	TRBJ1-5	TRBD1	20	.	TGTGCCAGTAGTATTCTAGACAAAGCTGTAACATTGTGGGGACAGGGTCCCCAGCATTTT	CASSILDKAVTLWGQGPQHF
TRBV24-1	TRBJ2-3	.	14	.	TGTGCCACCAGTGAGGGAGGAAGGGCAGATACGCAGTATTTT	CATSEGGRADTQYF
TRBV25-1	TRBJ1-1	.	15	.	TGTGCCAGCAGTGCCTCGGGAGGGGCAGAAACTGAAGCTTTCTTT	CASSASGGAETEAFF
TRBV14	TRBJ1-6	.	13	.	TGTGCCAGCAGCCAAGATCTGAGGTCACCCCTCCACTTT	CASSQDLRSPLHF
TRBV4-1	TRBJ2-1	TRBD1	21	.	TGCGCCAGCAGCCAAGGAATGCGGGGCGGGGGCCGGGACAGGGGGCCGGGGGAGCAGTTCTTC	CASSQGMRGGGRDRGPGEQFF
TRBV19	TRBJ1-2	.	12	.	TGTGCCAGTAGTACCCTTAACTATGGCTACACCTTC	CASSTLNYGYTF
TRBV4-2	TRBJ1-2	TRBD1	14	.	TGTGCCAGCAGCCAGATGGGACAGTCTTATGGCTACACCTTC	CASSQMGQSYGYTF
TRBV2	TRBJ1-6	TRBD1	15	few	TGTGCCAGCAGTGAAGGTACAGGGGGCTATTCACCCCTCCACTTT	CASSEGTGGYSPLHF
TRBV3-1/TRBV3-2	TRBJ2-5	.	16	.	TGTGCCAGCAGCCAAGGGGGAGGGGGAACAGGAGAGACCCAGTACTTC	CASSQGGGGTGETQYF
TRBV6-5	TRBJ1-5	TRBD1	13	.	TGTGCCAGCAGTTACTCCAGGGGGCAGCCCCAGCATTTT	CASSYSRGQPQHF
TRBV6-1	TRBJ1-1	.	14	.	TGTGCCAGCAGTGAAAGGGTCGGACGGACTGAAGCTTTCTTT	CASSERVGRTEAFF
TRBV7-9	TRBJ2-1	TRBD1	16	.	TGTGCCAGCAGCTTAGGTTCAGGGGGCTTGGGGAATGAGCAGTTCTTC	CASSLGSGGLGNEQFF
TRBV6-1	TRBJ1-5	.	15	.	TGTGCCAGCAGTGAAGGGTTATTGGTAGGGTTGCCCCAGCATTTT	CASSEGLLVGLPQHF
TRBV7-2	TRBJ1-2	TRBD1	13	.	TGTGCCAGCAGACAGCAGGGGGCAGGGGGCTACACCTTC	CASRQQGAGGYTF
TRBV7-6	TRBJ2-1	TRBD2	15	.	TGTGCCAGCAGCACCCTAGCGGGAGGGGACAATGAGCAGTTCTTC	CASSTLAGGDNEQFF